The following is a T cell receptor beta chain sequence with its context. Trimming removed 1 base at V and 4 bases at J, with 14 bases between. The CDR3 is made up of 15 amino acids. Germline V gene lookup returns CDR1 SGHDT and CDR2 YYEEEE. The data stem from a study of OX40 agonist ivuxolimab in advanced cancers. Looking at the study overall: Earlier treatment with anti-PD-1, anti-PD-L1 or anti-CTLA-4 was permitted, and 30% to 40% had received some.

TCRdb's copy holds only in-frame clones and misses some; the assay was immunoSEQ multiplex PCR. Of tens of thousands of clones in the sample, around 87% were seen once. This sequence was found in an adult with an advanced solid tumor such as melanoma, head and neck, liver or kidney cancer. This specimen was CD4+ or CD8+ T cells sorted from blood, taken in a trial of the OX40 agonist ivuxolimab. J is TRBJ1-2 and V is TRBV5-6; the D gene is possibly TRBD1 (6 bases). The CDR3 reads CASSLRAGAGYGYTF. CDR3 sequence (DNA): TGTGCCAGCAGCTTGCGGGCGGGGGCTGGCTATGGCTACACCTTC.